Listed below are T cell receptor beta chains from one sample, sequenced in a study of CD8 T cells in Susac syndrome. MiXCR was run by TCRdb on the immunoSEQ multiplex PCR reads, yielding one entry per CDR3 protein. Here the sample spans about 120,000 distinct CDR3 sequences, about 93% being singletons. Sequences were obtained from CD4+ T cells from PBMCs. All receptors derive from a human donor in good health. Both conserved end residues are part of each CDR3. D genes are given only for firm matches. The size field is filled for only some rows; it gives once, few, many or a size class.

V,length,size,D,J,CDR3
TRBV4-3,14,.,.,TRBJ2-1,CASSQDRFYNEQFF
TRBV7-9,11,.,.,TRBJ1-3,CASSRINTIYF
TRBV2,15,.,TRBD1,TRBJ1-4,CASSIRQGLGEKLFF
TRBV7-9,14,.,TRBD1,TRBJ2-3,CASSEQGPTDTQYF
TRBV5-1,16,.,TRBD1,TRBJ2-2,CASSLSQGAGTGELFF
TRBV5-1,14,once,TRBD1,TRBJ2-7,CASSTGQGTYEQYF
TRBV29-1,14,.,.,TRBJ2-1,CSVEEVGQNNEQFF
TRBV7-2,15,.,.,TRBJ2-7,CASSLGGFPAYEQYF
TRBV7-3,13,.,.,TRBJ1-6,CASSSGNNSPLHF
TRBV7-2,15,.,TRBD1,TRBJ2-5,CASNVLLGQAETQYF
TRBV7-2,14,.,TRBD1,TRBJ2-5,CASRADRGEETQYF
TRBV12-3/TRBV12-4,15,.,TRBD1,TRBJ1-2,CASSHQPGTAAGYTF
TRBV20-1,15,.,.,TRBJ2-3,CSAKRLETGTDTQYF
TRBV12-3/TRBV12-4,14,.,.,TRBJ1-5,CASSLADSNQPQHF
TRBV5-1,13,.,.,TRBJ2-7,CASSLDGTYEQYF
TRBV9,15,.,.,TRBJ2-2,CASSPRPDLTGELFF
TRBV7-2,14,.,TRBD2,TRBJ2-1,CASSPSGRSGEQFF
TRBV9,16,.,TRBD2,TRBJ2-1,CASSPPGTSGYNEQFF
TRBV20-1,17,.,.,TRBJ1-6,CSAGGEAGSSYNSPLHF
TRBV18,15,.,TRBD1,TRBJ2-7,CASSPYGQDPYEQYF
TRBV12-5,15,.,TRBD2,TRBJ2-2,CASGLGGSNTGELFF
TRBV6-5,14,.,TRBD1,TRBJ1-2,CASSDRVGTSGYTF
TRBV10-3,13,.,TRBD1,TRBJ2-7,CAISNRDRVEQYF
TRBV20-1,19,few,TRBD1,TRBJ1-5,CSARSEWTGQDVGNQPQHF
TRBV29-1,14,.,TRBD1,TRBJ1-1,CSVVTGVMNTEAFF
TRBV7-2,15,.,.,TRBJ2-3,CASSLTPWGTDTQYF
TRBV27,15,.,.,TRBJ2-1,CASSPRLVPYNEQFF
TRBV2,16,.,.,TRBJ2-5,CASSEQTGAGGETQYF
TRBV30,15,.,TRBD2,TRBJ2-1,CAWKGYSGSWREQFF
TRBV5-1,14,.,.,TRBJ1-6,CASSLDSLGSPLHF
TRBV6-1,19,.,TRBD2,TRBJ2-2,CASRDILLAGGPGTGELFF
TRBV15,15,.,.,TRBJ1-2,CATSRELNEGYGYTF
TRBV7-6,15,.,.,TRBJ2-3,CASSLGVLAADTQYF
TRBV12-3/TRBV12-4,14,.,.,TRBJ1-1,CASSLFERHTEAFF
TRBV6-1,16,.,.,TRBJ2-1,CASSEEWRDLYNEQFF
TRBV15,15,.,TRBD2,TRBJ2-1,CATSRPGLERNEQFF
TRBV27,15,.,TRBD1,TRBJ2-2,CASSQQGAHTGELFF
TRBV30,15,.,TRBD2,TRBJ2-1,CAWSSLAEFYNEQFF
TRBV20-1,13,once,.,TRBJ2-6,CSARPYLANVLTF
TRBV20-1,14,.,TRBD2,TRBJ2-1,CSASGSGIVNEQFF
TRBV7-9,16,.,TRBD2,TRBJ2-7,CASSSWGREGSYEQYF
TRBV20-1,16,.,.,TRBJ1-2,CSARDVLSGRGDGYTF
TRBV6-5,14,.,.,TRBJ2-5,CASSYFPNQETQYF
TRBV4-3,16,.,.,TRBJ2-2,CASSVDSRRDTGELFF
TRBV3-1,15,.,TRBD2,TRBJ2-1,CASTPSGGGRNEQFF
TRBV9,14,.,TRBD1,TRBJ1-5,CASSVGTGAQPQHF
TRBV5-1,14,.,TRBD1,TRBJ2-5,CASSRDRVQETQYF
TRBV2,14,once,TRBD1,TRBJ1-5,CASSSDRGNQPQHF
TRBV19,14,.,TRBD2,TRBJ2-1,CASRRVAGGGEQFF
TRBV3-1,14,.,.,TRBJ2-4,CASSQTAGRNIQYF
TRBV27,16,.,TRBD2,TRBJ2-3,CASRGTSIRYTDTQYF
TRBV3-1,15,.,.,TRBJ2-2,CASSQTGLNTGELFF